The rows below give T cell receptor beta chains drawn from one sample of a study of CD8 T cells in ankylosing spondylitis. One entry per CDR3 protein results from TCRdb running MiXCR on the 5' RACE reads. The profile shows roughly 7,500 distinct CDR3 sequences, more than 8% of them singletons. Sequencing input: blood, either unsorted or a sorted T cell fraction (not recorded which). The origin of the receptors is a male donor with ankylosing spondylitis or in good health (not recorded which). CDR3s include the opening cysteine and the closing phenylalanine or tryptophan.

v_gene	len	j_gene	CDR3aa
TRBV9	14	TRBJ1-6	CASSVELYNSPLHF
TRBV9	16	TRBJ2-1	CASSVFEDGSYNEQFF
TRBV9	18	TRBJ2-5	CASSVDPLAGGPGATQYF
TRBV9	15	TRBJ2-6	CASSLAGSGANVLTF
TRBV9	15	TRBJ1-4	CASSVEGQTSEKLFF
TRBV9	15	TRBJ1-3	CASSVGRGGGNTIYF
TRBV9	17	TRBJ1-3	CASAASAEGLRGNTIYF
TRBV9	12	TRBJ2-1	CASKGDRDEQFF
TRBV9	12	TRBJ2-1	CASSQAAGEQFF
TRBV9	14	TRBJ2-1	CASSVGQGSHEQFF
TRBV9	14	TRBJ2-3	CASSPSGGTDTQYF
TRBV9	14	TRBJ2-5	CASSVGGAGETQYF
TRBV9	18	TRBJ2-2	CASSGSVGTSGSTGELFF
TRBV9	16	TRBJ1-3	CASSGGTGRAGNTIYF
TRBV9	15	TRBJ2-1	CASSLTRAPTHEQFF
TRBV9	16	TRBJ2-2	CASSVGGGIVTGELFF
TRBV21-1	15	TRBJ1-2	CASTLKERNRRWDTF
TRBV9	15	TRBJ2-5	CASSSVMGDQETQYF
TRBV9	14	TRBJ1-4	CASSSTGAGEKLFF
TRBV9	17	TRBJ2-1	CASSVPTGGSSYNEQFF
TRBV9	15	TRBJ2-1	CASSVGTSGWDEQFF
TRBV9	13	TRBJ2-1	CASSQGGGSEQFF
TRBV9	17	TRBJ2-2	CASSAQQGGRGPGELFF
TRBV9	17	TRBJ2-1	CASSVEPTSFPYNEQFF
TRBV9	15	TRBJ2-3	CASRASGRDTDTQYF
TRBV9	15	TRBJ1-1	CASSYLTGADTEAFF
TRBV9	16	TRBJ2-2	CASSVASGGNTGELFF
TRBV9	14	TRBJ1-6	CASSPDEGLSPLHF
TRBV9	15	TRBJ2-2	CASSPDRGYAGELFF
TRBV9	11	TRBJ2-1	CASSVGYEQFF
TRBV9	14	TRBJ2-5	CASSPWDGQETQYF
TRBV9	14	TRBJ2-2	CASSVEANTGELFF
TRBV9	13	TRBJ2-2	CASSPPIAGELFF
TRBV9	16	TRBJ2-4	CASSGSGARAKNIQYF
TRBV9	14	TRBJ2-1	CASSVVGGHNEQFF
TRBV9	14	TRBJ1-1	CASSVEGGVAEAFF
TRBV9	14	TRBJ2-3	CASSPPGSTDTQYF
TRBV9	15	TRBJ1-1	CASSVGGSGDTEAFF
TRBV9	16	TRBJ1-3	CASSYRRDLSGNTIYF
TRBV9	14	TRBJ2-3	CASSAVGNTDTQYF
TRBV9	14	TRBJ2-1	CASSVGQHSNEQFF
TRBV9	12	TRBJ2-5	CASGTGPETQYF
TRBV9	16	TRBJ2-2	CASSAGDSGTTGELFF
TRBV9	13	TRBJ2-5	CASGTGFQETQYF
TRBV9	15	TRBJ2-2	CASSVTGANTGELFF
TRBV9	13	TRBJ2-2	CASGALNTGELFF
TRBV9	17	TRBJ2-2	CASSVSRQGANTGELFF